Listed here are 20 T cell receptor beta chains from one sample, sequenced in a study of blood T cell repertoires in COVID-19. The assay was immunoSEQ multiplex PCR, and TCRdb's table has in-frame clones only and misses some. The table records about 180,000 clones, about 80% of them present only once. Source material: PBMCs or T cells enriched from blood (not recorded which). These receptors were taken from a man between 60 and 70 years old who had been exposed to COVID-19.

The chain combines TRBV5-1 with TRBJ1-2, with 10 bases aligning to TRBD1. From germline, CDR1 is SGHRS and CDR2 YFSETQ. Trimming removed 4 bases from V and 7 bases from J; junction bases left unmatched: 10. The CDR3 consists of 15 residues. The CDR3 DNA follows: TGCGCCAGCAGCCCGGCCGGGACAGGGGTGAGTGGCTACACCTTC. Protein product: CASSPAGTGVSGYTF.

The gene calls are TRBV28 and TRBJ1-1; D remains unclear. The CDR3 is 13 amino acids. Germline lookup yields CDR1 MDHEN and CDR2 SYDVKM. V dropped 2 bases and J dropped 7 bases, with 11 bases sitting between them. CDR3 sequence: CASSLGYSGEAFF. The CDR3 nucleotides are TGTGCCAGCAGTTTAGGGTACTCAGGTGAAGCTTTCTTT.

The J gene is TRBJ1-2, the V gene TRBV11-3; the D gene is possibly TRBD1 (5 bases). With 4 bases removed from V and 4 bases from J, the gap between germline ends came to 19 bases. Germline lookup yields CDR1 SGHNT and CDR2 YENEEA. The CDR3 has 16 residues. CDR3 loop: CASSSSQGSLRYGYTF. DNA for the CDR3: TGTGCCAGCAGCTCGAGCCAGGGTTCACTTCGCTATGGCTACACCTTC.

This rearrangement joins TRBV27 to TRBJ2-7; 7 bases line up with TRBD1. Trimming took 4 bases from V and 3 from J; bases not matched to a gene: 9. This CDR3 comprises 15 residues. CDR1 and CDR2 from the germline V gene are MNHEY and SMNVEV (reference sequence). The CDR3 region has the DNA TGTGCCAGCAGTTCCGGGACAGCTTATTTCTACGAGCAGTACTTC. It encodes CASSSGTAYFYEQYF.

This chain links TRBV12-3 or TRBV12-4 with TRBJ1-1; 7 bases align to TRBD1. With 7 bases clipped from V and 6 bases from J, the junction kept 8 bases outside the gene matches. The CDR3 is made up of 13 amino acids. The CDR3 loop reads CASNLIQGSEAFF. The CDR3 DNA reads as TGTGCCAGCAACCTAATACAGGGGTCTGAAGCTTTCTTT.

A few counts support this clone. The V gene is TRBV5-1, the J gene TRBJ1-1; D remains ambiguous. There are 15 residues in the CDR3. Germline values: CDR1 SGHRS, CDR2 YFSETQ. V was cut by 5 bases and J by 0 bases, with 14 bases left in between. The CDR3 protein is CASRIVLGVNTEAFF. The CDR3 coding sequence is TGCGCCAGCAGAATCGTCCTCGGGGTGAACACTGAAGCTTTCTTT.

This chain connects TRBV6-1 to TRBJ2-5; the match to TRBD2 covers 12 bases. The CDR3 runs to 17 residues. The germline gives CDR1 MNHNS, CDR2 SASEGT. V was clipped by 4 bases and J by 0 bases; unmatched bases: 6. The CDR3 nucleotides are TGTGCCAGCAGTGGTTGGACTAGCGGGGAGTACCAAGAGACCCAGTACTTC. It specifies CASSGWTSGEYQETQYF.

The chain uses TRBV5-1 and TRBJ1-4; D not certain. CDR3 length: 14 amino acids. Trimming pared 5 bases from V and 3 bases from J, leaving 11 bases between. The germline V gene encodes CDR1 SGHRS and CDR2 YFSETQ. CDR3 DNA: TGCGCCAGCAGGTCCGGTGTTGCTAATGAAAAACTGTTTTTT. The encoded protein is CASRSGVANEKLFF.

V and J are TRBV7-2 and TRBJ1-5, with D possibly matching TRBD1 (6 bases). Looked up from germline, CDR1 is SGHTA and CDR2 is FQGNSA. The V end was cut by 5 bases, the J end by 0 bases, with 14 bases between. The CDR3 runs to 16 residues. The CDR3 DNA reads TGTGCCAGCAGCCTCCGACAGGTTTATAGCAATCAGCCCCAGCATTTT. Its translation is CASSLRQVYSNQPQHF.

This clone appeared a few times. The gene calls are TRBV2 and TRBJ2-1, with D hard to call. CDR1 is SNHLY, CDR2 FYNNEI, per germline. The CDR3 totals 12 residues. Between the trimmed V and J ends, which lost 6 bases and 6 bases, there was a span of 9 bases. The CDR3, as DNA: TGTGCCAGCAGCCCCTACGTCAATGAGCAGTTCTTC. Its translation: CASSPYVNEQFF.

The rearrangement joins TRBV24-1 to TRBJ2-1, with 8 bases aligning to TRBD2. Germline loops: CDR1 KGHDR, CDR2 SFDVKD. CDR3 length: 14 amino acids. After removal of 4 bases from V and 7 bases from J, the junction contained 5 bases not matched to a gene. The CDR3 DNA is TGTGCCACCAGTGAGCCGGGAGGGGCGAATGAGCAGTTCTTC. Amino acid sequence: CATSEPGGANEQFF.

The table lists this clone with a count of one. This chain joins TRBV28 and TRBJ1-1, with unresolved D. Trimming stripped 4 bases from V and 10 bases from J, with 13 bases between. CDR1 and CDR2 (germline): MDHEN, SYDVKM. The CDR3 runs to 12 residues. CDR3 residues: CASSSFGSRAFF. CDR3 DNA: TGTGCCAGCAGTTCATTTGGTAGTCGAGCTTTCTTT.

This chain uses TRBV7-3 with TRBJ2-1, with D perhaps matching TRBD2 (5 bases). The germline CDR1 and CDR2 sequences are SGHTA and FQGTGA. V lost 4 bases and J lost 6, with 16 bases in between. This CDR3 comprises 15 residues. The CDR3: CASSSSTGTFNEQFF. The DNA of the CDR3 is TGTGCCAGCAGCTCCAGCACGGGAACGTTCAATGAGCAGTTCTTC.

J is TRBJ2-7 and V is TRBV11-3; 9 positions match TRBD1. From germline, CDR1 is SGHNT and CDR2 YENEEA. Trimming took 0 bases from V and 5 from J; bases not matched to a gene: 5. The CDR3 loop spans 15 amino acids. DNA for the CDR3: TGTGCCAGCAGCTTAGACGGGACAGGGAGCAACGAGCAGTACTTC. This encodes CASSLDGTGSNEQYF.

This clone was picked up a small number of times. The chain employs TRBV15 and TRBJ2-7, with 9 bases that match TRBD1. Germline V gene lookup returns CDR1 LNHNV and CDR2 YYDKDF (reference sequence). The CDR3 has 14 amino acids. V shed 3 bases and J 5 bases; nucleotides not matched to a gene: 5. CDR3 nucleotide sequence: TGTGCCACCAGCAGGGGACAGGGTGCGGACGAGCAGTACTTC. Its translation is CATSRGQGADEQYF.

The chain joins TRBV10-3 to TRBJ1-1; 10 bases fit TRBD1. Per the germline V gene, CDR1 is ENHRY and CDR2 is SYGVKD. V trimming: 6 bases; J trimming: 5 bases; junction bases outside the gene matches: 6. CDR3 length: 14 residues. The DNA of the CDR3 is TGTGCCATCAGGGGGGACAGGGGAGGTACTGAAGCTTTCTTT. This encodes CAIRGDRGGTEAFF.

This chain links TRBV3-1 (or the pseudogene TRBV3-2) with TRBJ2-7, with 8 bases lining up with TRBD1. V shed 6 bases and J 2 bases; nucleotides not matched to a gene: 9. CDR1 and CDR2 (germline): LGHDT, YNNKEL (reference sequence). The CDR3 extends over 15 amino acids. CDR3 bases: TGTGCCAGCAGTATATCCGGACAGGGACCCTACGAGCAGTACTTC. Amino acid sequence: CASSISGQGPYEQYF.

The table lists this clone with a few counts. This sample includes further DNA sequences coding for the same CDR3. The chain is built from TRBV30 and TRBJ2-2; possible D gene TRBD1, 5 bases. The CDR3 totals 13 residues. Per germline, CDR1 GTSNPN and CDR2 SVGIG (reference sequence). V gave up 0 bases and J gave up 7 bases, with 9 bases separating them. CDR3 region: CAWSVQAVGELFF. CDR3 nucleotides: TGTGCCTGGAGTGTACAGGCCGTCGGGGAGCTGTTTTTT.

The chain links TRBV7-9 to TRBJ1-1; D may be TRBD1 (6 bases). Germline CDR1 is SEHNR and CDR2 is FQNEAQ (reference sequence). This CDR3 has 12 amino acids. Trimming cost V 4 bases and J 6 bases, with 9 bases left between them. The CDR3 sequence: CASSSQGPEAFF. Written as DNA, the CDR3 is TGTGCCAGCAGCTCTCAGGGGCCTGAAGCTTTCTTT. The whole variable domain, filled in from reference TRBV7-9 and TRBJ1-1, reads DTGVSQNPRHKITKRGQNVTFRCDPISEHNRLYWYRQTLGQGPEFLTYFQNEAQLEKSRLLSDRFSAERPKGSFSTLEIQRTEQGDSAMYLCASSSQGPEAFFGQGTRLTVV.

The rearrangement links TRBV15 to TRBJ2-3; D remains ambiguous. This CDR3 has 14 residues. V was clipped by 0 bases and J by 1 base, with 5 bases between them. In germline, CDR1 is LNHNV, CDR2 YYDKDF (reference sequence). CDR3 in amino acids: CATSRDSGTDTQYF. The CDR3, as DNA: TGTGCCACCAGCAGAGATTCCGGCACAGATACGCAGTATTTT.